The rows below give T cell receptor beta chains drawn from one sample of a study of T-cell reconstitution after alpha-beta-depleted transplantation in children. TCRdb independently ran MiXCR on the PCR reads; one entry per CDR3 protein. The sample comprises about 300,000 distinct CDR3 sequences, about 7.3% of which are singletons, and about 9.1% rests with the top ten. This sample comprised peripheral blood, obtained 360 days after TCRalphabeta/CD19-depleted stem cell transplant. The source of these receptors is a female patient between 2 and 15 years old who had a stem cell transplant for Fanconi anemia, so the T cells may come from the graft donor. CDR3s include the opening cysteine and the closing phenylalanine or tryptophan. Each record gives: V gene, J gene, CDR3 length, clone size, D gene, CDR3 DNA, CDR3 protein. D genes are given only for firm matches. A clone size is listed for some rows: how often the clone was seen (once, few, many), or a class if it is expanded.

TRBV6-7,TRBJ1-1,15,few,TRBD1,TGTGCCAGCAGTTACTCCGACAGGGGGATCGATGAAGCTTTCTTT,CASSYSDRGIDEAFF
TRBV5-1,TRBJ1-1,14,many,-,TGCGCCAGCAGCTTGGGGGAACTCAAGGCTGAAGCTTTCTTT,CASSLGELKAEAFF
TRBV20-1,TRBJ2-5,13,many,TRBD1,TGCAGTGTCCGGGACAGGGGTCTCGAGACCCAGTACTTC,CSVRDRGLETQYF
TRBV11-3,TRBJ1-1,14,many,-,TGTGCCAGCAGCTTAGGCAGTCCGAACACTGAAGCTTTCTTT,CASSLGSPNTEAFF
TRBV7-6,TRBJ1-4,14,-,TRBD1,TGTGCCAGCAGTCCGGGACAGGGGTCCAGAAAACTGTTTTTT,CASSPGQGSRKLFF
TRBV11-2,TRBJ2-3,14,few,-,TGTGCCAGCAGCTTAGGGCTCCCTGCGGGTACGCAGTATTTT,CASSLGLPAGTQYF
TRBV12-3/TRBV12-4,TRBJ2-7,11,many,-,TGTGCCAGCAGTTTCGTAGACGAGCAGTACTTC,CASSFVDEQYF
TRBV5-6,TRBJ1-5,17,once,TRBD1,TGTGCCAGCAGCTTGATGGCCGGGACAGGTGTCGATCAGCCCCAGCATTTT,CASSLMAGTGVDQPQHF
TRBV19,TRBJ2-5,15,-,-,TGTGCCAGTAGTCGCCTCTTGGACCTACAAGAGACCCAGTACTTC,CASSRLLDLQETQYF
TRBV10-3,TRBJ2-1,12,many,-,TGTGCCATCAGAAAGGAATCCAATGAGCAGTTCTTC,CAIRKESNEQFF
TRBV7-6,TRBJ1-1,16,many,TRBD1,TGTGCCAGCAGCCTAGAGCCACGGGACAGGGTCACTGAAGCTTTCTTT,CASSLEPRDRVTEAFF
TRBV6-2/TRBV6-3,TRBJ2-5,13,-,-,TGTGCCAGCAGCCGGGACTTACAAGAGACCCAGTACTTC,CASSRDLQETQYF
TRBV14,TRBJ2-5,15,many,-,TGTGCCAGCAGCCAAGATCTTGCGTACCAAGAGACCCAGTACTTC,CASSQDLAYQETQYF
TRBV7-8,TRBJ2-3,15,many,TRBD1,TGTGCCAGCAGCCGATGGGACAGGGACACAGATACGCAGTATTTT,CASSRWDRDTDTQYF
TRBV5-6,TRBJ2-1,15,few,-,TGTGCCAGCAGCTGGGAGTCGGACTTGGTTAATGAGCAGTTCTTC,CASSWESDLVNEQFF
TRBV7-9,TRBJ2-5,16,few,TRBD2,TGTGCCAGCAGCCATGAGCGGGGGAGGTTTTTGGAGACCCAGTACTTC,CASSHERGRFLETQYF
TRBV5-1,TRBJ2-7,15,few,-,TGCGCCAGCAGCTTGGAACAGGGTGGGGCCTACGAGCAGTACTTC,CASSLEQGGAYEQYF
TRBV15,TRBJ2-5,17,many,TRBD1,TGTGCCACCAGCAGAGATGGGACAGCTATGATCCAAGAGACCCAGTACTTC,CATSRDGTAMIQETQYF
TRBV5-1,TRBJ2-1,15,many,-,TGCGCCAGCAGCTTGGGGGGTGGGGGTGACAATGAGCAGTTCTTC,CASSLGGGGDNEQFF
TRBV7-2,TRBJ2-2,13,many,-,TGTGCCAGCAGCCCAAGCGCCGTCGGGGAGCTGTTTTTT,CASSPSAVGELFF
TRBV10-3,TRBJ2-3,14,many,-,TGTGCCATCAGTTCCCGGGGGCCCACAGATACGCAGTATTTT,CAISSRGPTDTQYF
TRBV20-1,TRBJ1-1,12,few,-,TGCAGTGCTAGGAGTCCCTCGATTTTCGCTTTCTTT,CSARSPSIFAFF
TRBV10-3,TRBJ2-3,14,many,-,TGTGCCATCAGTGCCGGGTTTAGCACAGATACGCAGTATTTT,CAISAGFSTDTQYF
TRBV14,TRBJ2-7,17,few,-,TGTGCCAGCAGCCAGCAAACGGGCCTCAGCTTCTCCTACGAGCAGTACTTC,CASSQQTGLSFSYEQYF
TRBV7-9,TRBJ2-1,12,many,-,TGTGCCAGCAGCTTAAGAGGGGCTAAGCAGTTCTTC,CASSLRGAKQFF
TRBV20-1,TRBJ2-1,14,few,TRBD2,TGCAGTGCCCTAAAGGGGCGGGAGATCCCCCTCCGATTCTTC,CSALKGREIPLRFF
TRBV28,TRBJ1-2,13,-,-,TGTGCCAGCAGCTCCAGCGCGTTTTATGGCTACACCTTC,CASSSSAFYGYTF
TRBV28,TRBJ2-3,15,many,TRBD2,TGTGCCAGCAGTTTAGCGGGGGGGCACACAGATACGCAGTATTTT,CASSLAGGHTDTQYF
TRBV19,TRBJ2-1,14,few,TRBD1,TGTGCCAGTAGTATAGGACAGGGGTACAATGAGCAGTTCTTC,CASSIGQGYNEQFF
TRBV4-1,TRBJ1-1,15,many,-,TGCGCCAGCAGCCCTACAGGAGGGTTGGACACTGAAGCTTTCTTT,CASSPTGGLDTEAFF
TRBV5-4,TRBJ2-3,15,many,TRBD1,TGTGCCAGCAGCTGGAGGACAGGGGATCCAGATACGCAGTATTTT,CASSWRTGDPDTQYF
TRBV25-1,TRBJ1-2,11,-,-,TGTGCCAGCAGTGAATTGAGTGGCTACACCTTC,CASSELSGYTF
TRBV19,TRBJ1-4,14,-,-,TGTGCCACCAGGCGGGGACCGGCTAATGAAAAACTGTTTTTT,CATRRGPANEKLFF
TRBV5-1,TRBJ2-1,15,many,-,TGCGCCAGCAGCTTCGAATCCCCCCCATACAATGAGCAGTTCTTC,CASSFESPPYNEQFF
TRBV29-1,TRBJ1-1,14,many,-,TGCAGCGCCGGTGGACTTCCCGGGGACACTGAAGCTTTCTTT,CSAGGLPGDTEAFF
TRBV28,TRBJ2-4,15,many,TRBD1,TGTGCCAGCAGTTTTTTAGTGGGACAGAGAAACATTCAGTACTTC,CASSFLVGQRNIQYF
TRBV5-1,TRBJ1-1,13,-,-,TGCGCCAGCACCCTACAGGGGAACACTGAAGCTTTCTTT,CASTLQGNTEAFF
TRBV3-1,TRBJ2-4,17,few,TRBD2,TGTGCCAGCAGCCAACTGGCTAGCGGGGGGGCAAGGAACATTCAGTACTTC,CASSQLASGGARNIQYF
TRBV5-1,TRBJ2-3,15,medium-sized,TRBD1,TGCGCCAGCAGCTTATTCACAGGGGACGTAGATACGCAGTATTTT,CASSLFTGDVDTQYF
TRBV7-7,TRBJ2-2,14,many,-,TGTGCTAGCAGCTTAAAGGGGAACACCGGGGAGCTGTTTTTT,CASSLKGNTGELFF
TRBV28,TRBJ2-1,11,-,-,TGTGCCAGCAGTTTTGGGGATGAGCAGTTCTTC,CASSFGDEQFF
TRBV12-3/TRBV12-4,TRBJ2-2,15,many,TRBD2,TGTGCCAGCAGTTCCTTAGCGGGAAGGACCGGGGAGCTGTTTTTT,CASSSLAGRTGELFF
TRBV7-2,TRBJ1-6,16,-,-,TGTGCCAGCAGCTTTACTCCGGGACGCGACAATTCACCCCTCCACTTT,CASSFTPGRDNSPLHF
TRBV20-1,TRBJ2-7,15,many,TRBD1,TGCAGTGCTAGCACCACAGGGGGCGGTTTCTACGAGCAGTACTTC,CSASTTGGGFYEQYF
TRBV5-1,TRBJ1-1,16,-,-,TGCGCCAGCAGCTTGGCCTCGAGGACCTTGAACACTGAAGCTTTCTTT,CASSLASRTLNTEAFF
TRBV28,TRBJ2-3,15,-,TRBD2,TGTGCCAGCAGTTCACAGCGGGACGGCACAGATACGCAGTATTTT,CASSSQRDGTDTQYF
TRBV12-3/TRBV12-4,TRBJ1-4,15,many,-,TGTGCCAGCAGTAGACCAGGGGCAACTAATGAAAAACTGTTTTTT,CASSRPGATNEKLFF
TRBV11-3,TRBJ2-1,14,few,-,TGTGCCAGCAGCTTAGGTCCCCCCCAAAATGAGCAGTTCTTC,CASSLGPPQNEQFF
TRBV28,TRBJ2-7,12,many,-,TGTGCCAGCAGACCTCCGGGCTACGAGCAGTACTTC,CASRPPGYEQYF
TRBV6-6,TRBJ1-1,13,few,-,TGTGCCAGCAGTTACGGGGATGGGACTGAAGCTTTCTTT,CASSYGDGTEAFF